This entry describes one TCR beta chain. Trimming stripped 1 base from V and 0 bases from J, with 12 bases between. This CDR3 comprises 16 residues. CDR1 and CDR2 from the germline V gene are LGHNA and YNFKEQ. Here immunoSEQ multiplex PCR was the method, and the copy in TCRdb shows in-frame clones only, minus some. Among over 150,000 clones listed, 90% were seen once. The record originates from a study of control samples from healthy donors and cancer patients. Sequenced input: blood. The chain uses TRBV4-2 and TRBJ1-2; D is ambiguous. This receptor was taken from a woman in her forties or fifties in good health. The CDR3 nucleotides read TGTGCCAGCAGCCAAGGCCCGACGCAAGCTAACTATGGCTACACCTTC. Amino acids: CASSQGPTQANYGYTF.